The present entry profiles one T cell receptor (beta chain) with its context. Original processing methods: The assay estimated nucleated cells by amplifying reference gene primers. The assay was immunoSEQ multiplex PCR, and TCRdb's table has in-frame clones only and misses some. The D gene and trimming were derived from the DNA, and the V and J assignments and clone size from that table. Among around 190,000 clones, 70% to 80% were seen once, and the ten largest hold roughly 8.8%. This sample is part of a study of blood T cell repertoires in COVID-19. Study-level background: The origin of the acute and convalescent COVID-19 samples was the United States, Italy and Spain. PBMCs, B-cell-depleted T cells, or T cells provided the cDNA or gDNA that made up the material.

This CDR3 comprises 14 residues. J was trimmed by 3 bases and V by 5 bases; bases with no gene match: 4. Germline-derived CDR1 and CDR2 are SGHTA and FQGNSA. This chain uses TRBV7-2 with TRBJ1-3; 7 bases are a match to TRBD1. The sequence derives from a woman in her fifties or sixties with active or convalescent COVID-19. Sequenced input: peripheral blood. The CDR3 region is CASSLTGNGNTIYF. CDR3 sequence (DNA): TGTGCCAGCAGCCTGACAGGGAATGGAAACACCATATATTTT. Based on the CDR3 plus reference TRBV7-2 and TRBJ1-3, the full variable domain is GAGVSQSPSNKVTEKGKDVELRCDPISGHTALYWYRQSLGQGLEFLIYFQGNSAPDKSGLPSDRFSAERTGGSVSTLTIQRTQQEDSAVYLCASSLTGNGNTIYFGEGSWLTVV.